The 14 T cell receptor beta chains in this list originate from one sample, sequenced in a study of blood T cells in healthy people across ages. A J-beta primer mix and a sample-barcoded 5' primer were used in a second PCR of roughly 6 to 11 cycles. TCRdb ran MiXCR on the 5' RACE reads and lists one entry per CDR3 protein. The sample includes approximately 800,000 distinct CDR3 sequences, roughly 26% seen only once; the top ten take about 2.9%. These same data were also listed under a study on T cells of mothers and their children.

Sequenced input: blood. The receptors originated from a boy aged 5 to 17 in good health.

This clonotype was picked up a small number of times. The chain joins TRBV4-1 to TRBJ2-7; D perhaps matches TRBD1 (6 bases). The CDR3 extends over 14 amino acids. The germline V gene has CDR1 MGHRA and CDR2 YSYEKL. V was cut by 8 bases and J by 1 base, with 15 bases left in between. Written as DNA, the CDR3 is TGCGCCAGCGCAGAGGACAGCGATTCCTACGAGCAGTACTTC. Encoded protein: CASAEDSDSYEQYF.

This clonotype has just a few counts. The rearrangement joins TRBV7-2 to TRBJ2-7; TRBD1 matches at 8 bases. V was pared by 8 bases and J by 1 base, with 10 bases of the junction left unmatched. The CDR3 spans 15 residues. Germline CDR1 is SGHTA and CDR2 is FQGNSA. In nucleotides, the CDR3 is TGTGCCAGCCGGAGGTCGGGACAGGAATCCTACGAGCAGTACTTC. This codes for CASRRSGQESYEQYF.

At least ten counts were recorded for this clonotype. The chain uses TRBV5-1 and TRBJ2-3; no firm D call. V lost 0 bases, J lost 3 bases, and 5 bases lay in between. The CDR3 has 13 residues. CDR1 and CDR2 from the germline V gene are SGHRS and YFSETQ. DNA for the CDR3: TGCGCCAGCAGCTTGGAGGGTACAGATACGCAGTATTTT. The encoded protein is CASSLEGTDTQYF.

The chain recombines TRBV7-9 with TRBJ1-1, with TRBD1 matching over 9 bases. The CDR3 contains 16 residues. Germline V gives CDR1 SEHNR, CDR2 FQNEAQ (reference sequence). The V gene end was trimmed by 7 bases and the J gene end by 3 bases; junction bases not matched to a gene: 12. CDR3 loop: CASTPLADRGDTEAFF. CDR3 nucleotides: TGTGCCAGCACCCCGCTGGCCGACAGGGGGGACACTGAAGCTTTCTTT.

The chain combines TRBV30 with TRBJ1-1; D perhaps matches TRBD1 (6 bases). CDR3 length equals 12 residues. V lost 2 bases to trimming and J lost 4 bases, with 8 bases between them. Germline V gives CDR1 GTSNPN, CDR2 SVGIG (reference sequence). CDR3 amino acids: CAWSSRGTEAFF. The CDR3 DNA sequence: TGTGCCTGGAGTTCCAGGGGCACTGAAGCTTTCTTT.

This clonotype has a handful of counts. V is TRBV10-2 and J is TRBJ2-5; the D call may be TRBD1 or TRBD2 (5 bases each). The germline CDR1 and CDR2 sequences are WSHSY and SAAADI. V was shortened by 5 bases and J by 5 bases, with 15 bases between the two germline ends. This CDR3 region has 14 residues. DNA for the CDR3: TGCGCCAGCAGTCGCCGGGACCCTTGGGAGACCCAGTACTTC. Encoded protein: CASSRRDPWETQYF.

The V and J genes are TRBV10-3 and TRBJ1-1, with 8 bases matching TRBD1. Germline trimming cut 5 bases from V and 5 bases from J; bases unmatched to any gene: 4. Germline V gene data show CDR1 as ENHRY and CDR2 as SYGVKD. This CDR3 comprises 13 residues. The CDR3 nucleotides read TGTGCCATCAGTATACAGGGGGGGACTGAAGCTTTCTTT. It encodes CAISIQGGTEAFF.

The chain is built from TRBV5-1 and TRBJ2-5; D perhaps matches TRBD1 (6 bases). The J call is uncertain, as TRBJ2-1 better fits the DNA end. The CDR3 loop spans 17 amino acids. The germline CDR1 and CDR2 sequences are SGHRS and YFSETQ. The CDR3 coding sequence is TGCGCCAGCAGTATTCGGGCAGGGGCCAGCTCCTACAATGAGCAGTTCTTC. This encodes CASSIRAGASSYNEQFF.

This clonotype was detected a few times. The rearrangement uses TRBV10-3 and TRBJ1-3; D unresolved. CDR1 and CDR2 (germline): ENHRY, SYGVKD. V gave up 9 bases and J gave up 4 bases, with 7 bases separating them. The CDR3 runs 11 residues. CDR3 nucleotides: TGTGCCATTTCGGGGGGAAACACCATATATTTT. Translating gives CAISGGNTIYF.

This clonotype was counted a few times. This chain uses TRBV7-3 with TRBJ2-1; 9 nucleotides align to TRBD1. The CDR3 runs 16 residues. V gave up 5 bases and J gave up 5 bases; unmatched junction bases: 10. Germline CDR1 and CDR2: SGHTA and FQGTGA. The CDR3 reads CASSLRGQGLNNEQFF. For the CDR3, the DNA is TGTGCCAGCAGCCTCCGGGGACAGGGCCTCAACAATGAGCAGTTCTTC.

The V gene is TRBV20-1, the J gene TRBJ2-5; 10 bases map to TRBD2. The germline CDR1 and CDR2 sequences are DFQATT and SNEGSKA (reference sequence). This CDR3 has 15 residues. Trimming at V came to 6 bases and at J to 5 bases, leaving 12 bases not matched to a gene. The CDR3 sequence is CSADTNGLAVETQYF. CDR3 sequence (DNA): TGCAGTGCGGATACCAATGGACTAGCGGTGGAGACCCAGTACTTC.

V is TRBV12-5 and J is TRBJ2-5, with D perhaps TRBD2 (5 bases). Trimming left V 0 bases short and J 5 bases short, with 16 bases between. This CDR3 spans 16 amino acids. Germline V CDR1 and CDR2: LGHNT, FRNRAP. CDR3 bases: TGTGCTAGTGGTTTGGTTCCCGGCTCGCGAGGGGAGACCCAGTACTTC. This sequence encodes CASGLVPGSRGETQYF.

The rearrangement links TRBV5-5 to TRBJ2-2; D gene uncertain. The CDR3 runs 15 residues. Germline CDR1 and CDR2: SGHKS and YYEKEE (reference sequence). V was shortened by 2 bases and J by 1 base, with 9 bases between the two germline ends. CDR3 residues: CASSFSTENTGELFF. As DNA, the CDR3 is TGTGCCAGCAGCTTCAGCACAGAGAACACCGGGGAGCTGTTTTTT.

This clonotype was seen only once. The chain combines TRBV2 with TRBJ1-2; 7 bases are shared with TRBD1. The germline V gene encodes CDR1 SNHLY and CDR2 FYNNEI. The CDR3 extends over 15 amino acids. J lost 2 bases, V lost 2 bases, and 5 bases had no gene match. The CDR3 nucleotides read TGTGCCAGCAGTGAATGGCTGGGACAGAACTATGGCTACACCTTC. It yields the protein CASSEWLGQNYGYTF.